This TCR beta chain was sequenced in a study of T cell responses to AZD1222 COVID-19 vaccine. Study-level findings and limits: Of spike-specific TCRs, nearly half reportedly target regions left unmutated in variants. The donor cohort was predominantly white British with a female majority, and clonal diversity may have been underestimated. Researchers report vaccine-associated CD4 TCRs spanning spike, with dominance at 160-218 and 743-854. Just 6 or 7 AZD1222 recipients were seropositive at baseline.

CDR3 size: 13 residues. Germline values: CDR1 WSHSY, CDR2 SAAADI. V gave up 0 bases and J gave up 8 bases, with 7 bases separating them. TCRdb keeps only in-frame clones here, not all; method: immunoSEQ multiplex PCR. The repertoire holds about 130,000 clones, with approximately 94% as singletons. Remarks on this clone: Its antigen is currently unknown.

This chain links TRBV10-2 with TRBJ1-4; no reliable D call. The source of this sequence is an adult in good health. The sequencing here drew on peripheral blood, taken on day 0 of AZD1222 vaccination. The CDR3 nucleotides are TGCGCCAGCAGTGAGTCACATTACGAAAAACTGTTTTTT. It is translated as CASSESHYEKLFF.